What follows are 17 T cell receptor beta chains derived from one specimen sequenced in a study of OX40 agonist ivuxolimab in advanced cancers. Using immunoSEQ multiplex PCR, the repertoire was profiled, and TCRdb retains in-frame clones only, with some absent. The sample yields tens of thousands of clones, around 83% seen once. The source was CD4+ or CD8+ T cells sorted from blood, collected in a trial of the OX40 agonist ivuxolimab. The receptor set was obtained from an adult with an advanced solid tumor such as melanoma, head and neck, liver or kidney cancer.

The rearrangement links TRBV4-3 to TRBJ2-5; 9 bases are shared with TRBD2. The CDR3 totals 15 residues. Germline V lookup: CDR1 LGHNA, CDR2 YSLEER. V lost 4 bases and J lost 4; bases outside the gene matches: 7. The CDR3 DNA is TGCGCCAGCAGCCGCATTCCGGGACTAGCAGAGACCCAGTACTTC. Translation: CASSRIPGLAETQYF.

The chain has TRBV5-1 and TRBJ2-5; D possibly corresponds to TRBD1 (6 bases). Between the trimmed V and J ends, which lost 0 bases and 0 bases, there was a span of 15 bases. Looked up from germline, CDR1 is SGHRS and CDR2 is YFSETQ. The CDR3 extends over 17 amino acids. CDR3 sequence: CASSLAFSGAHQETQYF. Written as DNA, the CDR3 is TGCGCCAGCAGCTTGGCCTTCTCAGGGGCCCACCAAGAGACCCAGTACTTC. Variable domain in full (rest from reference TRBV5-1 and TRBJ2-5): KAGVTQTPRYLIKTRGQQVTLSCSPISGHRSVSWYQQTPGQGLQFLFEYFSETQRNKGNFPGRFSGRQFSNSRSEMNVSTLELGDSALYLCASSLAFSGAHQETQYFGPGTRLLVL.

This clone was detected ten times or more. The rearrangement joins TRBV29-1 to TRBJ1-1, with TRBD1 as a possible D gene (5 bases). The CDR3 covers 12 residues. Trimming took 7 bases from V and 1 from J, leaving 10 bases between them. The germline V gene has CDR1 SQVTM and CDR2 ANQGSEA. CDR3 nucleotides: TGCAGCGCCGCGGGACGGAACACTGAAGCTTTCTTT. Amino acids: CSAAGRNTEAFF. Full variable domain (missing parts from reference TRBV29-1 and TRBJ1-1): SAVISQKPSRDICQRGTSLTIQCQVDSQVTMMFWYRQQPGQSLTLIATANQGSEATYESGFVIDKFPISRPNLTFSTLTVSNMSPEDSSIYLCSAAGRNTEAFFGQGTRLTVV.

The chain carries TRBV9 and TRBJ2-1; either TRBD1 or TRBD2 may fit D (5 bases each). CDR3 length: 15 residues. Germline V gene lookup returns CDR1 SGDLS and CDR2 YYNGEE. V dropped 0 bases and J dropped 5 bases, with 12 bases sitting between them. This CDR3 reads CASSVAGPEHNEQFF. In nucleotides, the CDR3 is TGTGCCAGCAGCGTAGCGGGACCGGAGCACAATGAGCAGTTCTTC.

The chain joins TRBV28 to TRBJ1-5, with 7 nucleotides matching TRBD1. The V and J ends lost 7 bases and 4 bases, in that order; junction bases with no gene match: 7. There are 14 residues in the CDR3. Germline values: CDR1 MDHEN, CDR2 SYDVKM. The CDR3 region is CASNQGGPNQPQHF. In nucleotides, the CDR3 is TGTGCCAGCAATCAGGGGGGACCAAATCAGCCCCAGCATTTT.

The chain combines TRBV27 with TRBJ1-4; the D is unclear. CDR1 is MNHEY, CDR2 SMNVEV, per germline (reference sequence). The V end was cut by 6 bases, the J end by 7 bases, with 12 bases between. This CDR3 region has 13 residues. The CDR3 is CASSSAGVEKLFF. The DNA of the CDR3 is TGTGCCAGCAGCTCGGCCGGAGTTGAAAAACTGTTTTTT.

The CDR3 region has the DNA TGCGCCAGCAGCTTCCAACCGGGACTAGCGGGTGGGGAGCAGTACTTC. Translated, it gives CASSFQPGLAGGEQYF. This rearrangement joins TRBV5-1 to TRBJ2-7, with TRBD2 matching 12 bases. J gave up 7 bases and V 2 bases, and 10 bases lay outside the gene matches. CDR1 is SGHRS and CDR2 is YFSETQ in the germline V gene. The CDR3 is made up of 16 amino acids.

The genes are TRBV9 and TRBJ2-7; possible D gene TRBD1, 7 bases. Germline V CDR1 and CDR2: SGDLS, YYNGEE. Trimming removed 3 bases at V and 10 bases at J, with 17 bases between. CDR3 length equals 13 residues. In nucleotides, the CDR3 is TGTGCCAGCAGCGCCGGACAGGAGGGGAATCAGTACTTC. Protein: CASSAGQEGNQYF.

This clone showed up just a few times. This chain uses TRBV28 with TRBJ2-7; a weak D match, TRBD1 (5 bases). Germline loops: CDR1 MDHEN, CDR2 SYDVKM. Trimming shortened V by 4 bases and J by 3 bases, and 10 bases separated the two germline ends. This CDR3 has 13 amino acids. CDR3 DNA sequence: TGTGCCAGCAGTTACCAGGGAAGCTACGAGCAGTACTTC. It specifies CASSYQGSYEQYF.

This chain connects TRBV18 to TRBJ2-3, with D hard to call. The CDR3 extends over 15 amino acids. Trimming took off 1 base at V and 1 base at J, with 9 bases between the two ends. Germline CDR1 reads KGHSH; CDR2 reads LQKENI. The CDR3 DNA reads TGTGCCAGCTCACCACGCGGCGTCCGCACAGATACGCAGTATTTT. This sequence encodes CASSPRGVRTDTQYF.

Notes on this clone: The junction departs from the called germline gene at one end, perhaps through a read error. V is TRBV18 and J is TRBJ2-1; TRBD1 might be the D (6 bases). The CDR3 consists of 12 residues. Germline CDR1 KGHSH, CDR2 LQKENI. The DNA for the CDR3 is TGTGCCAGCTCACCATCAGGGGACGCCTTCATCTTC. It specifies CASSPSGDAFIF.

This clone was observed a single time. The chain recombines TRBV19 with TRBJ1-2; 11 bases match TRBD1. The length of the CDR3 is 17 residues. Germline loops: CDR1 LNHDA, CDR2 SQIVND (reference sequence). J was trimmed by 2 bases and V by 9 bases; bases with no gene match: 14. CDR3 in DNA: TGTGCCAGCGACCTAGTCGGACAGGGGGCTGACAACTATGGCTACACCTTC. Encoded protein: CASDLVGQGADNYGYTF.

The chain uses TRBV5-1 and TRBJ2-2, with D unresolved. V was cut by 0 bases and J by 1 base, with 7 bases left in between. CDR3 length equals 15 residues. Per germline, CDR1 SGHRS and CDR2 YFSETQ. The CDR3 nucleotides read TGCGCCAGCAGCTTGGAGAGACAGAACACCGGGGAGCTGTTTTTT. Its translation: CASSLERQNTGELFF.

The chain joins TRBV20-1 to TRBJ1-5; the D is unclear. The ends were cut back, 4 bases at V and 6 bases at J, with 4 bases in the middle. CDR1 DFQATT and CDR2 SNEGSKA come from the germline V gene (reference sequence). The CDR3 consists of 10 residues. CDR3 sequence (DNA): TGCAGTGCTAAAGTTCAGCCCCAGCATTTT. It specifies CSAKVQPQHF.

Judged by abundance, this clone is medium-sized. CDR3 in DNA: TGCAGCGTGCATGGACAGGACTATGGCTACACCTTC. It yields the protein CSVHGQDYGYTF. The chain couples TRBV29-1 to TRBJ1-2; the match to TRBD1 covers 7 bases. Losses at the gene ends were 6 bases for V and 3 bases for J; bases not matched to a gene: 4. Germline lookup yields CDR1 SQVTM and CDR2 ANQGSEA. The CDR3 sequence is 12 residues long.

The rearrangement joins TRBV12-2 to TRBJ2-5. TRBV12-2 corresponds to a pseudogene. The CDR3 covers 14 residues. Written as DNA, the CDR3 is TGTGCAAGTCGCTTACCCGGCATTCGGGAGACCCAGTACTTC. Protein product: CASRLPGIRETQYF.

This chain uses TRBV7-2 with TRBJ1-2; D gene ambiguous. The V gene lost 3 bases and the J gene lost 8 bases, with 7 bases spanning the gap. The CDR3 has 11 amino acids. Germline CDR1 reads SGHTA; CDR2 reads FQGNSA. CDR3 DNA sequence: TGTGCCAGCAGCTTGGAAGGGGGCTACACCTTC. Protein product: CASSLEGGYTF.